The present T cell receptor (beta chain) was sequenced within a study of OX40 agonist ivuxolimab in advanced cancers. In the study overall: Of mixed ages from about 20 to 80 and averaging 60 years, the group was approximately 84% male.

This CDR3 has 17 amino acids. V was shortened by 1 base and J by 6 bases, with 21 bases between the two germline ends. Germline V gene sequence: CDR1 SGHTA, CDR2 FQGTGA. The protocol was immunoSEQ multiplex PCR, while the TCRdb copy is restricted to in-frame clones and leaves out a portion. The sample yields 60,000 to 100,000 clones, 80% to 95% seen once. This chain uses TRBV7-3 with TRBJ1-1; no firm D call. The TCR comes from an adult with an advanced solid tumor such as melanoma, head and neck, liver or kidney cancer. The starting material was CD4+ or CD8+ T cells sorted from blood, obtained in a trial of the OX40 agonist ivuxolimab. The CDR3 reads CASSLMGPQWEGSEAFF. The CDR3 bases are TGTGCCAGCAGCTTAATGGGCCCCCAGTGGGAAGGCTCTGAAGCTTTCTTT.